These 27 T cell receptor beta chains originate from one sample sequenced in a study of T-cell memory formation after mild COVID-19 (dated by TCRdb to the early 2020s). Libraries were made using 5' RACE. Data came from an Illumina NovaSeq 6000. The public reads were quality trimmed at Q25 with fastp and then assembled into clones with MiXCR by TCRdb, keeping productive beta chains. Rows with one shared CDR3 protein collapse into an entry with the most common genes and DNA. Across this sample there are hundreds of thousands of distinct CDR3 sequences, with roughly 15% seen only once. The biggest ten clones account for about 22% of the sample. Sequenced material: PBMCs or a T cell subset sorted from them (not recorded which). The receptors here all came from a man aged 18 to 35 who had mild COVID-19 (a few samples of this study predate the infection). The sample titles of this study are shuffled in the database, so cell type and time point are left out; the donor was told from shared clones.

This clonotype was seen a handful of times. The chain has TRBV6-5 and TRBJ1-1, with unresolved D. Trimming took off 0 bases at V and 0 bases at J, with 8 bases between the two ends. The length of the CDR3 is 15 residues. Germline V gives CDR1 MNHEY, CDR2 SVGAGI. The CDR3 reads CASSYSVHLNTEAFF. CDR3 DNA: TGTGCCAGCAGTTACTCCGTCCATCTGAACACTGAAGCTTTCTTT.

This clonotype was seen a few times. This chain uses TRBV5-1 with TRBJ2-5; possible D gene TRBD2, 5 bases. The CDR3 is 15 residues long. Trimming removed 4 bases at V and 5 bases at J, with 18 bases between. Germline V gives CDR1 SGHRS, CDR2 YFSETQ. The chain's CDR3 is CASSPDLWGAETQYF. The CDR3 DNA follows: TGCGCCAGCAGCCCGGATCTGTGGGGAGCGGAGACCCAGTACTTC.

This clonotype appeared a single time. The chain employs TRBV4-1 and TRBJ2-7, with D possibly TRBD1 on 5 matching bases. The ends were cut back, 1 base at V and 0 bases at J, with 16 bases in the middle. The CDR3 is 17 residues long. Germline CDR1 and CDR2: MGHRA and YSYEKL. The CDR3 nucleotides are TGCGCCAGCAGCCAAGCGCGGTTCACAGGACCCTCCTACGAGCAGTACTTC. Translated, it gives CASSQARFTGPSYEQYF.

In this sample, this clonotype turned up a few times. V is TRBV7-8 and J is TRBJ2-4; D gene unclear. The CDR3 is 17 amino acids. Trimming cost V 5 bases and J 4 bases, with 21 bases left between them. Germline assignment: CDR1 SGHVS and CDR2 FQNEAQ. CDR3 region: CASSPSEGIIMKNIQYF. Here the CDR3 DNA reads TGTGCCAGCAGCCCCTCGGAAGGGATTATCATGAAAAACATTCAGTACTTC.

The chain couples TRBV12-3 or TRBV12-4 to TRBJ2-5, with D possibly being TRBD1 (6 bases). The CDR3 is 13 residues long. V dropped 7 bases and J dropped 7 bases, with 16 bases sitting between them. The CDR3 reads CASTRTALTTQYF. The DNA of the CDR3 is TGTGCCAGCACCCGGACAGCGCTCACGACCCAGTACTTC.

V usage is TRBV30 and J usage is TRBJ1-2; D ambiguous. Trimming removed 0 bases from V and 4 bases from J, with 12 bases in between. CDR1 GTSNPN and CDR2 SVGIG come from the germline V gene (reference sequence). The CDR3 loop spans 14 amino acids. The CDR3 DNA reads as TGTGCCTGGAGTGTACAGCCCTTCGGCTATGGCTACACCTTC. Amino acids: CAWSVQPFGYGYTF. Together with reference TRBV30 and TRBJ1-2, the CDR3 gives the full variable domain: SQTIHQWPATLVQPVGSPLSLECTVEGTSNPNLYWYRQAAGRGLQLLFYSVGIGQISSEVPQNLSASRPQDRQFILSSKKLLLSDSGFYLCAWSVQPFGYGYTFGSGTRLTVV.

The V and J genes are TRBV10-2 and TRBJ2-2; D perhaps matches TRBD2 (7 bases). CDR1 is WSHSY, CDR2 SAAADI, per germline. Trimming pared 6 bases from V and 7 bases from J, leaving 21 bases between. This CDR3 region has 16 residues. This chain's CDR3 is CASRRSWGGANGELFF. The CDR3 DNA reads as TGCGCCAGCAGACGGAGTTGGGGGGGCGCGAACGGGGAGCTGTTTTTT.

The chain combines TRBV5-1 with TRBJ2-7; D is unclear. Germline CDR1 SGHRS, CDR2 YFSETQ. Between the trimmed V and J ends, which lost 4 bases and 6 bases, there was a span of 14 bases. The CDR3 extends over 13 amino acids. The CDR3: CASSQSWGFEQYF. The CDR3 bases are TGCGCCAGCAGCCAATCATGGGGTTTCGAGCAGTACTTC.

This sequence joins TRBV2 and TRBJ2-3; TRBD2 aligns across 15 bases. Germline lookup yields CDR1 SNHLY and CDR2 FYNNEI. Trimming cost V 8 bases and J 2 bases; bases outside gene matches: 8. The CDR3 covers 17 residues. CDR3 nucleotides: TGTGCCAGCCTATCCGGGACTAGCGGGGGGTCCACAGATACGCAGTATTTT. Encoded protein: CASLSGTSGGSTDTQYF.

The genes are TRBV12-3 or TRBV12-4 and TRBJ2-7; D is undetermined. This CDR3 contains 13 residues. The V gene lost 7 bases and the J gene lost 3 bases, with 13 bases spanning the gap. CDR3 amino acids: CASKAYNDYEQYF. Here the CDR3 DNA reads TGTGCCAGCAAGGCATACAACGACTACGAGCAGTACTTC.

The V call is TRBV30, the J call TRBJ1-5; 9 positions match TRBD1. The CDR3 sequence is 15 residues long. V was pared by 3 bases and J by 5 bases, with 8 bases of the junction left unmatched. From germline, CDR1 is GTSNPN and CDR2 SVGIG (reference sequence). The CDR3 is CAWSATGGRDQPQHF. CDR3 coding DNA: TGTGCCTGGAGCGCGACAGGGGGGAGGGATCAGCCCCAGCATTTT.

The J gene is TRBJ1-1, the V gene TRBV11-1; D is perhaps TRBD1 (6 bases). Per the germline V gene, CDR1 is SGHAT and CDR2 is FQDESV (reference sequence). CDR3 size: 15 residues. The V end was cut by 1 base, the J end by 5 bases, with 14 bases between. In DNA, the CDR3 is TGTGCCAGCAGCTTAGTGGAGGGACATGGGACTGAAGCTTTCTTT. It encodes CASSLVEGHGTEAFF.

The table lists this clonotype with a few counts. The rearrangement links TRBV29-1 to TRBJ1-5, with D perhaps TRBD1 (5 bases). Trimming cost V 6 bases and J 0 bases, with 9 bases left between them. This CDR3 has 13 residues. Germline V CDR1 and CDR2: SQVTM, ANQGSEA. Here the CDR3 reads CSVVQGSNQPQHF. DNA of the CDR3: TGCAGCGTAGTCCAGGGTAGCAATCAGCCCCAGCATTTT.

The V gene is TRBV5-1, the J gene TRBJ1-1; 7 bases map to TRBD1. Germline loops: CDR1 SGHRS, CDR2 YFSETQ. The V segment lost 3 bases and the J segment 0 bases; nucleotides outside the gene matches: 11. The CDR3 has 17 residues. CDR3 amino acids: CASSSVTGILMNTEAFF. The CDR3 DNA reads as TGCGCCAGCAGCTCCGTGACAGGGATACTCATGAACACTGAAGCTTTCTTT.

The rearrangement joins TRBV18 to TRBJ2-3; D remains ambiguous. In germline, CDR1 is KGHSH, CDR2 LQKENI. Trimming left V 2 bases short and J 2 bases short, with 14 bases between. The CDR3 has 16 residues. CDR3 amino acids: CASSPASGGPTDTQYF. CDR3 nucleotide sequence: TGTGCCAGCTCACCAGCTTCAGGCGGACCCACAGATACGCAGTATTTT.

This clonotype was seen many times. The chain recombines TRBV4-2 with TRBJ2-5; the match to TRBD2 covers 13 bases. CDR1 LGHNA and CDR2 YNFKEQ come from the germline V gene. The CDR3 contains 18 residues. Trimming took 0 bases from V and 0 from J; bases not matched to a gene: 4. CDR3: CASSQEETSGGYQETQYF. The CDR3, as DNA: TGTGCCAGCAGCCAAGAGGAGACTAGCGGGGGGTACCAAGAGACCCAGTACTTC.

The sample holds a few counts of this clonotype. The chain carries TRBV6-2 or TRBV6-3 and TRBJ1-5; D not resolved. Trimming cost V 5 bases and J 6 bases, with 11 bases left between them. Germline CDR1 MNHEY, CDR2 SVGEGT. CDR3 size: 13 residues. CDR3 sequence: CASSPRTSQPQHF. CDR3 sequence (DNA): TGTGCCAGCAGTCCAAGGACTAGTCAGCCCCAGCATTTT.

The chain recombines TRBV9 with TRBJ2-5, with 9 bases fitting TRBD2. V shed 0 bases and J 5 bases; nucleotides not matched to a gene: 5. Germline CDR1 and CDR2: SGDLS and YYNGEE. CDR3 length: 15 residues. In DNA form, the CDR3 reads TGTGCCAGCAGCGTAGCAAGGACTAGCGAGGAGACCCAGTACTTC. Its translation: CASSVARTSEETQYF.

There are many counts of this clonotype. The CDR3 DNA reads TGTGCCAGTAGTATAGATCGACGGACTGACAGGTACTTC. Translated: CASSIDRRTDRYF. The chain recombines TRBV19 with TRBJ2-7; perhaps D is TRBD1 or TRBD2 (5 bases each). V lost 0 bases, J lost 12 bases, and 15 bases lay in between. This CDR3 region has 13 residues. Germline V gene lookup returns CDR1 LNHDA and CDR2 SQIVND (reference sequence).

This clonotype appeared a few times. DNA for the CDR3: TGTGCCAGCTCACCACGGCCCCCGGGGGGCAACTACAATGAGCAGTTCTTC. This translates into CASSPRPPGGNYNEQFF. The J gene is TRBJ2-1, the V gene TRBV18, with a tentative D call TRBD2 (7 bases). The CDR3 extends over 17 amino acids. The germline V gene has CDR1 KGHSH and CDR2 LQKENI. Trimming pared 1 base from V and 3 bases from J, leaving 16 bases between. Supplemented by reference TRBV18 and TRBJ2-1, the full variable domain reads NAGVMQNPRHLVRRRGQEARLRCSPMKGHSHVYWYRQLPEEGLKFMVYLQKENIIDESGMPKERFSAEFPKEGPSILRIQQVVRGDSAAYFCASSPRPPGGNYNEQFFGPGTRLTVL.

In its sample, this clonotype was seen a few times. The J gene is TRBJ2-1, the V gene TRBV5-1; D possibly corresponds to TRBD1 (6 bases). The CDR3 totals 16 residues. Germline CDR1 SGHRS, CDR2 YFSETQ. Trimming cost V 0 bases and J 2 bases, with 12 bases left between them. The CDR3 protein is CASSLAYGGAYNEQFF. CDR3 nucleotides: TGCGCCAGCAGCTTGGCTTATGGGGGCGCCTACAATGAGCAGTTCTTC.

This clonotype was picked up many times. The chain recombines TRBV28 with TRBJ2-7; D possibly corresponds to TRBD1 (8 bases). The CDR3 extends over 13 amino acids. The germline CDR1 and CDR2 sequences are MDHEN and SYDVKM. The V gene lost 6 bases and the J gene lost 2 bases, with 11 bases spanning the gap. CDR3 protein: CASSTGGAYEQYF. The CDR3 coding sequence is TGTGCCAGCAGCACAGGGGGGGCCTACGAGCAGTACTTC.

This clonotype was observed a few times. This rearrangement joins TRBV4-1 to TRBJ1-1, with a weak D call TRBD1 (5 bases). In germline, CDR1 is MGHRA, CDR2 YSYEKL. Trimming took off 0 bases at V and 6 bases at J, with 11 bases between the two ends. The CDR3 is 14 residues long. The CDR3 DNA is TGCGCCAGCAGCCAAGAGGGCAGGGTATCTGAAGCTTTCTTT. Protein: CASSQEGRVSEAFF.

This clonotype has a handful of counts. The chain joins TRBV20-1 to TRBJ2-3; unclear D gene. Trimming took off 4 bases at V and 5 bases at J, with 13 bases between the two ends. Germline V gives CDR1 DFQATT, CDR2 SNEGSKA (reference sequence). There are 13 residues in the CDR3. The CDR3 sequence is CSANPPRVDTQYF. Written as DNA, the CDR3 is TGCAGTGCTAACCCCCCCCGCGTAGATACGCAGTATTTT.

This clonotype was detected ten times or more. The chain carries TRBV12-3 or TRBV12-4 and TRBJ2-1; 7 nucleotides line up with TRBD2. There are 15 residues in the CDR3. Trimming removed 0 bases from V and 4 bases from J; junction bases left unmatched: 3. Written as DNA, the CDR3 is TGTGCCAGCAGTTTAGCGGGGGGGAAGTACAATGAGCAGTTCTTC. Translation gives CASSLAGGKYNEQFF.

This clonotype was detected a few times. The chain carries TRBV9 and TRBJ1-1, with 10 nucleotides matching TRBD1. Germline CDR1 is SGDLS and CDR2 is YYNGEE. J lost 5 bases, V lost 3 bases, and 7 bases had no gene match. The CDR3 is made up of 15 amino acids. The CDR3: CASSDLRDRGTEAFF. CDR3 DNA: TGTGCCAGCAGCGACCTCCGGGACAGGGGAACTGAAGCTTTCTTT.

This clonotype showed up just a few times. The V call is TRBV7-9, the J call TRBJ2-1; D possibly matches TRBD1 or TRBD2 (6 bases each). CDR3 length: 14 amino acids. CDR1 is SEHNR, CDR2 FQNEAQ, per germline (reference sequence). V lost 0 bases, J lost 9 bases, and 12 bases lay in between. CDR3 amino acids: CASSLAEGVGEQFF. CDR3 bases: TGTGCCAGCAGCTTAGCGGAGGGGGTCGGTGAGCAGTTCTTC.